This T cell receptor beta chain is drawn from a study of T cell responses to AZD1222 COVID-19 vaccine. Details on this clone: Its antigen is as yet unknown.

Sequenced by immunoSEQ multiplex PCR; TCRdb stores in-frame clones only, minus some. The repertoire consists of 150,000 or so clones, with over 80% occurring once and the leading ten covering over 3%. Whole-study findings and limits: With two AZD1222 doses given, Spike-specific TCR breadth and depth both rose.

The CDR3 totals 13 residues. V was cut by 1 base and J by 6 bases, with 10 bases left in between. Germline V gives CDR1 LGHDT, CDR2 YNNKEL (reference sequence). The chain recombines TRBV3-1 (or the pseudogene TRBV3-2) with TRBJ2-7, with D uncertain. The input for sequencing was peripheral blood, taken 28 days after the second AZD1222 dose. This TCR came from an adult who received the AZD1222 COVID-19 vaccine. The CDR3 bases are TGTGCCAGCAGCCAAGTGATCCGGATCGAGCAGTACTTC. Translation gives CASSQVIRIEQYF.